A selection of T cell receptor beta chains follows, all from one sample in a study of control samples from healthy donors and cancer patients. Repertoires were generated with immunoSEQ multiplex PCR, while TCRdb's copy carries only in-frame clones and drops some. The sample carries roughly 26,000 clones, 65% to 90% recorded once. The material sequenced was PBMCs. The receptors were gathered from a woman between 55 and 75 years old with head and neck cancer. CDR3s leave out the opening cysteine and the closing phenylalanine or tryptophan. A D gene is named only where the DNA matches it firmly.

CDR3,V,J,D
ASSPTGSQSRLEEF,TRBV7-2,TRBJ2-1,TRBD1
ASSVERDRRYGEVTEAF,TRBV9,TRBJ1-1,TRBD1
ASSSQRGNTGELF,TRBV2,TRBJ2-2,TRBD2
AGNPGQFGNTIY,TRBV30,TRBJ1-3,-
ATSRDRAGGQPQH,TRBV15,TRBJ1-5,TRBD1
ASSPTSGRPTRGTDTQY,TRBV7-2,TRBJ2-3,TRBD2
ASRGRAAYGYT,TRBV12-3/TRBV12-4,TRBJ1-2,-
ASRPTRDGYNEQF,TRBV7-2,TRBJ2-1,-
ASSHRVSQGSAY,TRBV3-1/TRBV3-2,TRBJ2-3,-
AGSTQAASSYNEQF,TRBV5-6,TRBJ2-1,-
ASSLGTGATYEQY,TRBV7-2,TRBJ2-7,-
ASSPFPGSGNSPLH,TRBV5-6,TRBJ1-6,-
ASSENPAGTDTQY,TRBV10-1,TRBJ2-3,-
ASTRQGLYNEQF,TRBV28,TRBJ2-1,-
ASSPPLSGSRTPETQY,TRBV14,TRBJ2-5,-
ASSLEVGNYGYT,TRBV7-8,TRBJ1-2,-
ASSYWGAGRNTEAF,TRBV6-2/TRBV6-3,TRBJ1-1,-
ASLLEGQLSYEQY,TRBV5-8,TRBJ2-7,TRBD1
ASSFAGGPGTDTQY,TRBV7-9,TRBJ2-3,TRBD2
ASSASRIAF,TRBV12-3/TRBV12-4,TRBJ1-1,-
ASSLVGGSYEQY,TRBV7-9,TRBJ2-7,-
ASSLEGGGPYGYT,TRBV7-8,TRBJ1-2,-
ASSIGLGTANTEAF,TRBV19,TRBJ1-1,-
ASSFTANTHEAF,TRBV6-5,TRBJ1-1,-
AWNLQGSGYT,TRBV30,TRBJ1-2,-
ASSSTGLNEAF,TRBV12-3/TRBV12-4,TRBJ1-1,TRBD1
ASSLLAGRYNEQF,TRBV27,TRBJ2-1,TRBD2
ASSQVTSAPSYEQY,TRBV4-2,TRBJ2-7,TRBD2
ASSQQTAYYGYT,TRBV7-9,TRBJ1-2,-
ASSGAGVNTGELF,TRBV9,TRBJ2-2,TRBD2
ASSDSTVSGANVLT,TRBV6-2/TRBV6-3,TRBJ2-6,-
ASSQEHTGLDTEAF,TRBV3-1/TRBV3-2,TRBJ1-1,-
ATDKGTDTQY,TRBV19,TRBJ2-3,-
ASSPRTGVSYEQY,TRBV7-8,TRBJ2-7,TRBD1
ASSQAETGGENGYT,TRBV4-1,TRBJ1-2,TRBD1
ASGLPPGLGYT,TRBV12-5,TRBJ1-2,-
SACYKCRGADTQY,TRBV29-1,TRBJ2-3,-
ASKVGWAF,TRBV3-1/TRBV3-2,TRBJ1-1,-
ATRGALGEKLF,TRBV10-3,TRBJ1-4,TRBD1
ASSPRMGTFGAYEQY,TRBV5-6,TRBJ2-7,-
ASSIDSSNQPQH,TRBV6-4,TRBJ1-5,-
ASTLGGGGHYEQY,TRBV7-2,TRBJ2-7,-
ASGAGGRTDTQY,TRBV2,TRBJ2-3,TRBD1
SASLHTEAF,TRBV20-1,TRBJ1-1,-
ASSTERETQY,TRBV5-4,TRBJ2-5,-
ASSPPANYGYT,TRBV18,TRBJ1-2,-
ASSLGQAGGGETQY,TRBV7-7,TRBJ2-5,TRBD2